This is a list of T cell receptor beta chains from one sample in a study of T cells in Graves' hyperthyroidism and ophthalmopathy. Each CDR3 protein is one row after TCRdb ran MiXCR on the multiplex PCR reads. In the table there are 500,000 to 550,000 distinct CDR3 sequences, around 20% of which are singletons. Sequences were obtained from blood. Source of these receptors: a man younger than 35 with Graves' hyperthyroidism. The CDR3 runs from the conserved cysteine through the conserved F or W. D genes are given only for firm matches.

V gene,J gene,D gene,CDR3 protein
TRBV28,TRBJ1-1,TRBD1,CASSVGGRNTEAFF
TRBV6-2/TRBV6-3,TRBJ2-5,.,CASRQPKETQYF
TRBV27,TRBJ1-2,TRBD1,CASSLSSTGAHGYTF
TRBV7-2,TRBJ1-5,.,CASSPDAVEGRSSNQPQHF
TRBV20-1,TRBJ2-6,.,CSARDKSSGANVLTF
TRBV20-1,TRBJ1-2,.,CSARERGPPYGYTF
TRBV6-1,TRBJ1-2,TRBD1,CASTQDRGGYGYTF
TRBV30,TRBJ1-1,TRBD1,CAWSVEGAGAFF
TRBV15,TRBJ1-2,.,CATSRDLGSGYTF
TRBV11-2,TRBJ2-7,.,CASSSFWDGSYYEQYF
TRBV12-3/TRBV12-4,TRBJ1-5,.,CASSLQNSNQPQHF
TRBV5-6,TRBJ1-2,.,CASSPIPGTNNYGYTF
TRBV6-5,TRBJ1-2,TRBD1,CASSWQGVGGYTF
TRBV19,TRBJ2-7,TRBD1,CASSTHRQGGEQYF
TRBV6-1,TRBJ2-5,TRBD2,CASSDPWGGRETQYF
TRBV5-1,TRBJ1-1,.,CASSSRGVNTEASF
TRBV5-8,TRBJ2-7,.,CASSFPTQTQYF
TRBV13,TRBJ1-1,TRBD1,CASSPRTGRNTEAFF
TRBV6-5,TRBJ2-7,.,CASSSQGRDTWDYEQYF
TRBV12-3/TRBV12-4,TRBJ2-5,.,CASTLGGRVNETQYF
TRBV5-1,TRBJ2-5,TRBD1,CASSGWTGAETQYF
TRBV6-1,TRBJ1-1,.,CASRQGIESSEAFF
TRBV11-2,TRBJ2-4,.,CASAGLSNIQYF
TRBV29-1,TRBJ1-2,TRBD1,CSAEGRFGTDGYTF
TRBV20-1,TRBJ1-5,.,CSAGSGKAQHF
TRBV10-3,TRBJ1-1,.,CAISESAGPNTEAFF
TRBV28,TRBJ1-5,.,CASSLGPPVNQPQHF
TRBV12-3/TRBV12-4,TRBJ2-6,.,CASRWANVLTF
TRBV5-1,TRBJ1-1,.,CASSLGHTYDTEAFF
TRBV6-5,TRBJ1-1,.,CASSSNPVNTEAFF
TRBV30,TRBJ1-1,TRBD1,CAWSSTGGRNTEAFF
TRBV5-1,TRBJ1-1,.,CASSLSPGALRNTEAFF
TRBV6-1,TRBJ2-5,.,CASREGRLFQETQYF
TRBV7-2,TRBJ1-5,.,CASSLAWGENQPQHF
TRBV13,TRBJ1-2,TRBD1,CASRETTTTGTGAWGYTF
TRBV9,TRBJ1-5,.,CASSVGPGGPQHF
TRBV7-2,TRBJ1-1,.,CASSLATAAYSEAFF
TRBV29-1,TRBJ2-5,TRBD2,CSVRGYQETQYF
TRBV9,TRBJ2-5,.,CTSTLGGGRGETQYF
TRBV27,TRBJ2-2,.,CASSYQGNTGELFF
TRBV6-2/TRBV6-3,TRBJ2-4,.,CASSYLDTLAKNIQYF
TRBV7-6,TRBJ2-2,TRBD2,CASSLAQGTRSGELFF
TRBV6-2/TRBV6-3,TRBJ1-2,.,CASSDRGSGYTF
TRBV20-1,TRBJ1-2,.,CSARDDRVLIRYTF
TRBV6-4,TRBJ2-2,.,CASNPSTTELNTGELFF
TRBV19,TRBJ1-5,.,CASSMGMGNQPQHF
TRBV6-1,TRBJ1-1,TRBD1,CASSVSGGPTEAFF
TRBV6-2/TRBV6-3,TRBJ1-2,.,CASSSRTANYGYTF
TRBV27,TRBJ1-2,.,CASKGSTYGYTF
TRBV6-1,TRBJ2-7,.,CASSEDTGTPYEQYF
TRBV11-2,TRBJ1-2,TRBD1,CASSSGTGVSNYGYTF
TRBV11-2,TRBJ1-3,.,CASSLEAGRSGNTIYF
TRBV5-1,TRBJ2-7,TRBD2,CASSHPTRGSYEQYF
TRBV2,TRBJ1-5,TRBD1,CATADRGRPQHF
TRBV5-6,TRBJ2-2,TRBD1,CASSWTGINTGELFF